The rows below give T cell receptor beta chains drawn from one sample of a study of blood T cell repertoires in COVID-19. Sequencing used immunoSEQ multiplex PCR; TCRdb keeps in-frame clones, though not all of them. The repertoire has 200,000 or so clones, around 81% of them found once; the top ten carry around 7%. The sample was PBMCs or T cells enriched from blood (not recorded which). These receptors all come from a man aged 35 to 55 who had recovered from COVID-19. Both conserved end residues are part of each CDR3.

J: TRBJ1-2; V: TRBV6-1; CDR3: CASSDRPPNYGYTF
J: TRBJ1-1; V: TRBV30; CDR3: CAWRLQVNTEAFF
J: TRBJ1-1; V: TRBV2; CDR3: CASSVQGGTEAFF
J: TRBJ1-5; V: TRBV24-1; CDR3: CATSDAGLAQPQHF
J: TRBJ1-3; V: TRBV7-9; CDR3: CASSLETGRYF
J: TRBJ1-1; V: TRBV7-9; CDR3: CASRNTRGNTEAFF
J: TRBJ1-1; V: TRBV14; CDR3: CASSHYRNTEAFF
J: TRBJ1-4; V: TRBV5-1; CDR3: CASSHGDWEGEKLFF
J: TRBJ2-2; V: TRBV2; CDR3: CASSESGGTGELFF
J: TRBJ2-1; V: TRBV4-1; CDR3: CASSQVGAGGRNEQFF
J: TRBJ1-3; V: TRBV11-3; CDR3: CASSLGGRTAILSGNTIYF
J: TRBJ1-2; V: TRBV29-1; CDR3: CSVGTAAGYGYTF
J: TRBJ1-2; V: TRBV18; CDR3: CASSPLPPDRDYGYTF
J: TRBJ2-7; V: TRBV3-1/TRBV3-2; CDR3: CASSQNGGRQYF
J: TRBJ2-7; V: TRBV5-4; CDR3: CASSDQALGSARTEQYF
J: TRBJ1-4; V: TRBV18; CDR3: CASSPEAGAREKLFF
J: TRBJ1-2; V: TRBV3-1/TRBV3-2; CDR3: CASAKLGDSSYGYTF
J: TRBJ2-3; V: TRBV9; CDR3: CASSPKNVGQGGTDTQYF
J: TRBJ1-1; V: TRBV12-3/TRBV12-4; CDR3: CASNVNGNEAFF
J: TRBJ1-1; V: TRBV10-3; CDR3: CAISENRGLGTEAFF
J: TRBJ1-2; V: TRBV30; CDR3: CAWIRNNDYGYTF
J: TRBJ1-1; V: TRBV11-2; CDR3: CASSLTGRTEAFF
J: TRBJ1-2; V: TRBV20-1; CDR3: CSASLFGVEGYTF
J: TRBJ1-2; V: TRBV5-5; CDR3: CASSLRGLLLAYGYTF
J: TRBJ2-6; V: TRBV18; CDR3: CASSPTQGIYSGANVLTF
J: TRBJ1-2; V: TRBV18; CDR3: CASSPGTGNGYTF
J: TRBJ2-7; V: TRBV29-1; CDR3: CSVSIRDRSRYEQYF
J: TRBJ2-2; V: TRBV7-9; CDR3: CATPARGTGELFF
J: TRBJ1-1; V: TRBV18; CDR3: CASSPGVQAEAFF
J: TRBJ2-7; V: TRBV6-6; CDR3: CASSYRGYEQYF
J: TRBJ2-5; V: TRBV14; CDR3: CASSQEVGERGETQYF
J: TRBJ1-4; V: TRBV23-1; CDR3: CASSQYEGARRTNEKLFF
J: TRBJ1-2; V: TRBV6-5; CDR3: CASSYSTGGLYGYTF
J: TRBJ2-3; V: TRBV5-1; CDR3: CASSLRQNDPTDTQYF
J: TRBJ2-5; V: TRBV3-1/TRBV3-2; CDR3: CAGVQRGAETQYF
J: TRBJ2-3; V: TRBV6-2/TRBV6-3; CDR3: CASSFPSGTGVHTDTQYF
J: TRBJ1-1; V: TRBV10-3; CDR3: CAISQRRGTEAFF
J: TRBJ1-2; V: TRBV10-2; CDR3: CASSVPGSGVYTF
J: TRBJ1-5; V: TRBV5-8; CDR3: CASSLGVGAYNQPQHF
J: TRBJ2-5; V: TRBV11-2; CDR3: CASSLGPGDQETQYF
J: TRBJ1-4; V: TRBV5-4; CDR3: CASSLAAGNEKLFF
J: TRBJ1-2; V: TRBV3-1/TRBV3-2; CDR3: CASSQGVMRYGYTF
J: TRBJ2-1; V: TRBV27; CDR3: CASIPSGESYNEQFF
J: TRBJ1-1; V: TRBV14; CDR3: CASSRYRRNTEAFF
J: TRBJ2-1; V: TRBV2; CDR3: CASRTGTGGRNEQFF
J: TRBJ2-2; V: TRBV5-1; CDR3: CASSPGQGVTGELFF
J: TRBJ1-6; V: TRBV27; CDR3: CASSQGGGSPLHF
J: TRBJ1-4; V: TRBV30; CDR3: CACSPRGEKLFF
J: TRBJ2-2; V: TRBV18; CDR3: CASSPQGITNTGELFF
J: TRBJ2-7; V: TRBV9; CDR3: CASSGGPAGTEQYF
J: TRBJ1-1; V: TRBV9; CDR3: CASSVAGGNTEAFF
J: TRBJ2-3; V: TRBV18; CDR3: CASSPGRGRDTQYF
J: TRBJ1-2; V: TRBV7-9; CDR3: CASSLSGIEPSNYGYTF
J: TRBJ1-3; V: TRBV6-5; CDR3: CASSRTGTGNTIYF
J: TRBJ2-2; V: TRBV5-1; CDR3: CASKRLSAISTGELFF